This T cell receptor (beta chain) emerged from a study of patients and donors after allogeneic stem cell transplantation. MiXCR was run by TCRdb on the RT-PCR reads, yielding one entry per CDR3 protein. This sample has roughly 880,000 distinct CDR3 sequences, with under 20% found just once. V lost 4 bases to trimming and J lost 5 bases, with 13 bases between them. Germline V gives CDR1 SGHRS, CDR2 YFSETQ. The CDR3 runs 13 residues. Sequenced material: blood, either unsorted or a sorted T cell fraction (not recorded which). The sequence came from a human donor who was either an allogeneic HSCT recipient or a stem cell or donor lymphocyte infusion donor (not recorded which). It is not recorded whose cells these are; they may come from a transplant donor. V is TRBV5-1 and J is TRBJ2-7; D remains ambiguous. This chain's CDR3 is CASSTRRADEQYF. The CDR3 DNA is TGCGCCAGCAGCACCCGACGGGCGGACGAGCAGTACTTC.